What follows is one T cell receptor beta chain and its context. Its matching antigen is unknown. The germline CDR1 and CDR2 sequences are GTSNPN and SVGIG (reference sequence). There are 15 residues in the CDR3. V lost 2 bases and J lost 2; bases outside the gene matches: 3. This entry is derived from a study of cytomegalovirus exposure and HLA in healthy donors. The study's findings and limits: Reports showed the classifier diagnosing cytomegalovirus status with high specificity and sensitivity.

TCRdb's table, derived via immunoSEQ multiplex PCR, lists solely in-frame clones and lacks some. The sample holds about 120,000 clones, about 85% seen once. The clonotype was recovered from a woman aged 25-40 years in good health and CMV-seronegative. V is TRBV30 and J is TRBJ1-6; 7 nucleotides match TRBD1. Sequencing was done on a sample of PBMCs. The CDR3 loop is CAWSPGTAYNSPLHF. The DNA for the CDR3 is TGTGCCTGGAGTCCAGGGACAGCCTATAATTCACCCCTCCACTTT. Together with reference TRBV30 and TRBJ1-6, the CDR3 gives the full variable domain: SQTIHQWPATLVQPVGSPLSLECTVEGTSNPNLYWYRQAAGRGLQLLFYSVGIGQISSEVPQNLSASRPQDRQFILSSKKLLLSDSGFYLCAWSPGTAYNSPLHFGNGTRLTVT.